This T cell receptor beta chain was observed in a study of CD8 T cells in Susac syndrome (dated by TCRdb to between 2018 and 2021). Notes on the research overall: Of the Susac syndrome patients who were sequenced, roughly six had clinically active disease and 8 or 9 were in clinical remission. At blood withdrawal, Susac syndrome patients were therapy-naive, treated with corticosteroids (with IVIg additionally given to some), or treated with IVIg alone. Whether CD8+ T cell activation and differentiation in Susac syndrome was antigen driven was tested using repertoire sequencing. The clonality of the CD8+ T cell repertoire was compared across over 9 healthy donors, some 14 Susac syndrome patients and under 18 multiple sclerosis patients. What the work shows at the level of the full study, not this receptor alone: In the total CD8+ and CD8+ TEMRA repertoires, 15 to 20 and five Susac-specific public clones, respectively, were identified. The study acknowledged that relatively few individuals were included in the TCR sequencing and HLA analysis. Susac syndrome CD8+ repertoires showed clonal expansion, highest in CD8+ TEMRA cells and greater in clinically active than remitting patients.

RNA was extracted using the RNeasy kit, and roughly 0.5 to 1 ug of the RNA was reverse transcribed with random hexamers. The immunoSEQ multiplex PCR assay, covering 54 Vbeta and 13 Jbeta segments, was used to amplify TCR beta CDR3 regions. PCR amplification bias was corrected using a synthetic template baseline for primer optimization and computational correction. From the authors' description of their analysis: Reads were annotated to V, D and J genes per IMGT and analyzed with immunoSEQ Analyzer, keeping only productive sequences. Clonality was computed as one minus Shannon entropy normalized by log2 of the number of productive unique sequences. For each patient and control, public and private clones were evaluated among the 100 most prevalent clones. Clones were defined as Susac-specific when absent from the healthy and MS cohorts, from approximately 970 published viral clones and from other ImmuneACCESS disease sequences. Through fastp at Q25 and MiXCR, TCRdb rebuilt clones from the public reads, retaining in-frame beta chains. For every CDR3 protein sequence, its rows merge into one entry that carries the most common genes and DNA. V and J calls and clone size were set by TCRdb, not the authors. This sample comprises around 81,000 distinct CDR3 sequences, approximately 95% of them detected only once. The ten largest clonotypes hold about 0.9% of the sample.

CDR1 and CDR2 (MNHEY, SMNVEV) derive from the germline V gene (reference sequence). V gives up 2 bases and J gives up 2 bases, and the segment between their germline ends measures 10 bases. There are 14 amino acids in the CDR3, from cysteine to phenylalanine inclusive. Only CDR3 DNA remains: 42 bases, in frame from the first base. High-throughput TCR beta sequencing profiled peripheral blood CD8+ and CD4+ T cells from healthy donors, Susac syndrome patients and multiple sclerosis patients. Recently defined diagnostic criteria for definite or probable disease were met by the Susac syndrome patients. Bulk CD8+ and CD4+ T cells were purified magnetically by negative isolation, whereas CD8+ TEMRA cells were enriched by FACS. Blood was drawn into EDTA tubes, processed within 24 hours, and PBMCs were isolated by density gradient centrifugation. PBMCs intended for TCR sequencing were cryopreserved in liquid nitrogen and thawed later in a water bath at 37 degrees C. A purity of at least 90% was achieved for sorted or isolated CD4+, CD8+ and CD8+ TEMRA cells.

To note about this clonotype: Its antigen is still unknown. One base away there is no much larger clone; base qualities are not given.

This sequence uses TRBV27 and TRBJ2-7, and perhaps TRBD2 as D gene, on 5 matching bases. The clonotype was recovered from a human donor with Susac syndrome. Sequencing was done on a sample of CD8+ T cells from PBMCs. Here the CDR3 is given as CASSLRGSPYEQYF. The nucleotides read TGTGCCAGCAGTTTACGAGGGAGTCCCTACGAGCAGTACTTC.